Each of the 30 T cell receptor beta chains below was sequenced from the same sample in a study of T cells in Graves' hyperthyroidism and ophthalmopathy. RNA transcripts served as the template for amplifying TCR beta CDR3 regions. The HTBI set primed first-round TCR CDR3 RT-PCR. TCRdb re-analysed the multiplex PCR reads in MiXCR, keeping a single row per CDR3 protein. In the table there are more than 550,000 distinct CDR3 sequences, nearly 45% of which are singletons. What was sequenced was peripheral blood or thyroid tissue (not recorded which). These receptors came from an adult man with Graves' disease, either hyperthyroidism or ophthalmopathy (not recorded which).

Concerning this clonotype itself: The CDR3 ends on some other residue instead of the conserved phenylalanine or tryptophan, so this is likely a read error. V usage is TRBV9 and J usage is TRBJ1-3; D is possibly TRBD1 (5 bases). There are 18 residues in the CDR3. The germline V gene has CDR1 SGDLS and CDR2 YYNGEE. V was shortened by 2 bases and J by 3 bases, with 21 bases between the two germline ends. CDR3 nucleotide sequence: TGTGCCAGCAGCGTCGACCCGCCATCACAGGCTCTTGGAAACACCATATATTAT. Its protein product is CASSVDPPSQALGNTIYY.

The chain uses TRBV7-2 and TRBJ1-4; 7 positions agree with TRBD1. The CDR3 has 15 residues. Germline values: CDR1 SGHTA, CDR2 FQGNSA. With V trimmed by 11 bases and J by 0 bases, 9 bases remained unmatched. CDR3 region: CAWSAGGATNEKLFF. The CDR3 nucleotides are TGTGCCTGGAGTGCAGGGGGTGCAACTAATGAAAAACTGTTTTTT.

Written as DNA, the CDR3 is TGTGCCACCAGCAGGGTCAGGGGACAGACGTACCAAGAGACCCAGTACTTC. It codes for CATSRVRGQTYQETQYF. The chain is built from TRBV15 and TRBJ2-5, with TRBD1 identical over 7 bases. Germline lookup yields CDR1 LNHNV and CDR2 YYDKDF (reference sequence). After removal of 3 bases from V and 0 bases from J, the junction contained 10 bases not matched to a gene. This CDR3 has 17 residues.

This clonotype showed up many times. The chain links TRBV7-2 to TRBJ1-2; D gene ambiguous. The CDR3 length is 13 residues. Germline V lookup: CDR1 SGHTA, CDR2 FQGNSA. Trimming left V 7 bases short and J 4 bases short, with 13 bases between. CDR3 region: CASTADRVYGYTF. The CDR3 DNA sequence: TGTGCCAGCACCGCCGACCGAGTCTATGGCTACACCTTC.

This clonotype was observed many times. The chain links TRBV20-1 to TRBJ2-7; D may be TRBD2 (5 bases). The germline CDR1 and CDR2 sequences are DFQATT and SNEGSKA (reference sequence). This CDR3 region has 12 residues. The V and J ends lost 3 bases and 7 bases respectively, with 13 bases between them. CDR3 nucleotide sequence: TGCAGTGCTAGTGGCGGGTCATGGGAGCAGTACTTC. It yields the protein CSASGGSWEQYF.

This clonotype has ten or more counts. The chain recombines TRBV2 with TRBJ1-5; perhaps TRBD1 as D (6 bases). This CDR3 has 12 amino acids. Trimming took 2 bases from V and 7 from J, leaving 6 bases between them. Germline V gene sequence: CDR1 SNHLY, CDR2 FYNNEI. The CDR3 reads CASSERGQPQHF. As DNA, the CDR3 is TGTGCCAGCAGTGAAAGGGGGCAGCCCCAGCATTTT.

The CDR3: CASSTDRDGFGYTF. Here the CDR3 DNA reads TGTGCCAGCAGCACCGACAGGGACGGATTTGGCTACACCTTC. The gene calls are TRBV7-7 and TRBJ1-2, with 7 bases aligning to TRBD1. The CDR3 contains 14 residues. V dropped 5 bases and J dropped 7; count of bases not matched to a gene: 10. CDR1 is SSHAT, CDR2 FNYEAQ, per germline (reference sequence).

Details on this clonotype: The junction differs from germline at one of its ends, possibly a read error. The chain employs TRBV6-5 and TRBJ2-7; TRBD1 agrees at 8 bases. CDR1 is MNHEY and CDR2 is SVGAGI in the germline V gene. CDR3 length: 12 residues. The CDR3 region has the DNA TGTGCCATCAGTGAGGACAGGGACGAGCAGTACTTC. Protein product: CAISEDRDEQYF.

The chain links TRBV9 to TRBJ1-4, with D perhaps matching TRBD1 (5 bases). Trimming left V 4 bases short and J 2 bases short, with 12 bases between. The V gene's germline CDR1 is SGDLS and CDR2 YYNGEE. The length of the CDR3 is 15 residues. The CDR3 region has the DNA TGTGCCAGCAGCCCGGGACGACTGACTAATGAAAAACTGTTTTTT. Translation gives CASSPGRLTNEKLFF. Looking up the rest from reference TRBV9 and TRBJ1-4 gives the full variable domain: DSGVTQTPKHLITATGQRVTLRCSPRSGDLSVYWYQQSLDQGLQFLIQYYNGEERAKGNILERFSAQQFPDLHSELNLSSLELGDSALYFCASSPGRLTNEKLFFGSGTQLSVL.

The genes are TRBV5-1 and TRBJ1-1; D call uncertain. The germline gives CDR1 SGHRS, CDR2 YFSETQ. Between the trimmed V and J ends, which lost 2 bases and 1 base, there was a span of 12 bases. The CDR3 is 15 residues long. This chain's CDR3 is CASSFLRGPNTEAFF. The CDR3, as DNA: TGCGCCAGCAGCTTCTTGCGTGGGCCGAACACTGAAGCTTTCTTT.

This clonotype was detected a few times. V is TRBV5-1 and J is TRBJ1-5; perhaps TRBD1 as D (6 bases). V was pared by 0 bases and J by 6 bases, with 13 bases between. This CDR3 region has 15 residues. Germline loops: CDR1 SGHRS, CDR2 YFSETQ. The chain's CDR3 is CASSLASGASQPQHF. CDR3 nucleotides: TGCGCCAGCAGCTTGGCATCGGGGGCGAGTCAGCCCCAGCATTTT. The full variable domain, with the rest looked up from reference TRBV5-1 and TRBJ1-5, is KAGVTQTPRYLIKTRGQQVTLSCSPISGHRSVSWYQQTPGQGLQFLFEYFSETQRNKGNFPGRFSGRQFSNSRSEMNVSTLELGDSALYLCASSLASGASQPQHFGDGTRLSIL.

The sample holds a few counts of this clonotype. This chain links TRBV28 with TRBJ1-2; TRBD1 matches at 7 bases. The CDR3 spans 14 residues. Trimming at V came to 7 bases and at J to 0 bases, leaving 5 bases not matched to a gene. The V gene's germline CDR1 is MDHEN and CDR2 SYDVKM. Written as DNA, the CDR3 is TGTGCCAGCACCCTTGGACAGGCTAACTATGGCTACACCTTC. Translated: CASTLGQANYGYTF.

This clonotype has a count of ten or more. J is TRBJ1-5 and V is TRBV20-1, with D possibly matching TRBD1 (5 bases). The CDR3 has 13 residues. Germline V CDR1 and CDR2: DFQATT, SNEGSKA (reference sequence). V lost 3 bases, J lost 6 bases, and 12 bases lay in between. DNA for the CDR3: TGCAGTGCTAGTCAGGGTGTGGGTCAGCCCCAGCATTTT. This encodes CSASQGVGQPQHF.

CDR3 sequence (DNA): TGTGCCAGCAGTGAACCTTGGACAGGGCTGGGCAATCAGCCCCAGCATTTT. Amino acids: CASSEPWTGLGNQPQHF. The chain couples TRBV2 to TRBJ1-5; 8 bases line up with TRBD1. The CDR3 is 17 amino acids. Germline values: CDR1 SNHLY, CDR2 FYNNEI. V shed 2 bases and J 2 bases; nucleotides not matched to a gene: 8.

CDR3 coding DNA: TGTGCCATCAGTGAGTCAGGGCCTACCATCGATCAGCCCCAGCATTTT. Residues: CAISESGPTIDQPQHF. The genes are TRBV10-3 and TRBJ1-5; D remains ambiguous. Germline-derived CDR1 and CDR2 are ENHRY and SYGVKD. This CDR3 is 16 amino acids long. Trimming left V 0 bases short and J 5 bases short, with 14 bases between.

This clonotype was counted ten times or more. This chain uses TRBV29-1 with TRBJ2-5; tentatively, D is TRBD1 (7 bases). Germline-derived CDR1 and CDR2 are SQVTM and ANQGSEA. V was shortened by 1 base and J by 5 bases, with 11 bases between the two germline ends. CDR3 length equals 13 residues. CDR3 sequence (DNA): TGCAGCGTTGAAGCAGGAGGGGGCGAGACCCAGTACTTC. Translation gives CSVEAGGGETQYF.

This clonotype was counted ten times or more. The chain is built from TRBV2 and TRBJ1-2, with a weak D call TRBD1 (5 bases). V lost 10 bases and J 3 bases, leaving 15 bases between the germline ends. Germline assignment: CDR1 SNHLY and CDR2 FYNNEI. The CDR3 runs to 13 residues. CDR3 amino acids: CATSDTYDYGYTF. The CDR3 DNA reads as TGTGCCACTTCGGACACCTATGACTATGGCTACACCTTC.

The V and J genes are TRBV14 and TRBJ2-2; D possibly corresponds to TRBD1 (5 bases). Germline-derived CDR1 and CDR2 are SGHDN and FVKESK. V was pared by 4 bases and J by 5 bases, with 14 bases between. The CDR3 extends over 15 amino acids. The CDR3 DNA follows: TGTGCCAGCAGCCCCTCTCCCCAGGGTACCGGGGAGCTGTTTTTT. This sequence encodes CASSPSPQGTGELFF.

Many counts were recorded for this clonotype. V gene TRBV29-1 combines with J gene TRBJ1-2, with a possible D match to TRBD1 (5 bases). Germline CDR1 reads SQVTM; CDR2 reads ANQGSEA. The V and J ends lost 7 bases and 4 bases respectively, with 19 bases between them. The CDR3 loop spans 14 amino acids. The CDR3 region has the DNA TGCAGCGCCCTGACGAGCGGGGGATTCTATGGCTACACCTTC. This encodes CSALTSGGFYGYTF. The full variable domain, its missing parts supplied by reference TRBV29-1 and TRBJ1-2, is SAVISQKPSRDICQRGTSLTIQCQVDSQVTMMFWYRQQPGQSLTLIATANQGSEATYESGFVIDKFPISRPNLTFSTLTVSNMSPEDSSIYLCSALTSGGFYGYTFGSGTRLTVV.

This clonotype occurred many times. The chain joins TRBV5-1 to TRBJ1-6, with 7 positions matching TRBD1. This CDR3 contains 15 residues. Trimming removed 1 base from V and 7 bases from J; junction bases left unmatched: 5. From germline, CDR1 is SGHRS and CDR2 YFSETQ. The DNA of the CDR3 is TGCGCCAGCAGCTTGAGGACAGGAAGCAATTCACCCCTCCACTTT. Its translation is CASSLRTGSNSPLHF.

V and J are TRBV20-1 and TRBJ2-2; D unresolved. This CDR3 is 13 amino acids long. Trimming left V 1 base short and J 8 bases short, with 11 bases between. Germline V lookup: CDR1 DFQATT, CDR2 SNEGSKA (reference sequence). For the CDR3, the DNA is TGCAGTGCTAGAGCAGGCAGGCCGGGGGAGCTGTTTTTT. It specifies CSARAGRPGELFF.

About this clonotype: This clone may be a read error of a much larger clone one base away. The V and J genes are TRBV7-2 and TRBJ1-6; no firm D call. Germline values: CDR1 SGHTA, CDR2 FQGNSA. The V end was cut by 2 bases, the J end by 5 bases, with 10 bases between. This CDR3 region has 15 residues. The CDR3 sequence: CASSLRLPDNSPLHF. The CDR3, as DNA: TGTGCCAGCAGCTTAAGGTTGCCGGATAATTCACCCCTCCACTTT.

The V call is TRBV5-1, the J call TRBJ2-7, with 10 bases matching TRBD1. Germline V gene lookup returns CDR1 SGHRS and CDR2 YFSETQ. The CDR3 extends over 15 amino acids. V lost 4 bases, J lost 3 bases, and 7 bases stayed unmatched. The CDR3 here is CASSPKDRGDYEQYF. The CDR3 region has the DNA TGCGCCAGCAGCCCCAAGGACAGGGGGGACTACGAGCAGTACTTC.

The chain has TRBV24-1 and TRBJ2-5; 7 bases fit TRBD2. The CDR3 covers 17 residues. J lost 5 bases, V lost 5 bases, and 16 bases had no gene match. The V gene's germline CDR1 is KGHDR and CDR2 SFDVKD. The CDR3 loop reads CATSAPRASGLGETQYF. DNA of the CDR3: TGTGCCACCAGTGCTCCACGGGCTAGCGGCCTTGGGGAGACCCAGTACTTC.

In this sample, this clonotype turned up a few times. The J gene is TRBJ1-1, the V gene TRBV14, with a possible D match to TRBD1 (5 bases). Germline CDR1 SGHDN, CDR2 FVKESK. The CDR3 consists of 13 residues. Between the trimmed V and J ends, which lost 3 bases and 5 bases, there was a span of 10 bases. The CDR3: CASSQSGGTEAFF. Here the CDR3 DNA reads TGTGCCAGCAGCCAGTCGGGGGGGACTGAAGCTTTCTTT.

The V call is TRBV7-2, the J call TRBJ2-2; 12 nucleotides agree with TRBD2. The CDR3 spans 18 residues. V was clipped by 7 bases and J by 7 bases; unmatched bases: 16. The V gene's germline CDR1 is SGHTA and CDR2 FQGNSA. This chain's CDR3 is CASTLTAGTSGFGGELFF. CDR3 sequence (DNA): TGTGCCAGCACCCTGACCGCCGGGACTAGCGGGTTCGGCGGGGAGCTGTTTTTT.

This chain links TRBV29-1 with TRBJ2-5, with 7 bases aligning to TRBD2. CDR3 length equals 12 residues. With V trimmed by 1 base and J by 5 bases, 1 base remained unmatched. CDR1 is SQVTM, CDR2 ANQGSEA, per germline. The DNA of the CDR3 is TGCAGCGTTGAAGGGCGGGGGGAGACCCAGTACTTC. Protein: CSVEGRGETQYF.

The chain recombines TRBV24-1 with TRBJ1-5; D call uncertain. The ends were cut back, 4 bases at V and 8 bases at J, with 14 bases in the middle. The CDR3 extends over 14 amino acids. The V gene's germline CDR1 is KGHDR and CDR2 SFDVKD. CDR3 in DNA: TGTGCCACCAGTGACCCGGGCGGCTACGAGCCCCAGCATTTT. Protein: CATSDPGGYEPQHF.

The gene calls are TRBV10-3 and TRBJ2-5; tentatively, D is TRBD1 (6 bases). This CDR3 is built from 14 residues. Per the germline V gene, CDR1 is ENHRY and CDR2 is SYGVKD. V dropped 2 bases and J dropped 9 bases, with 16 bases sitting between them. The chain's CDR3 is CAISERRDNQPQYF. The CDR3 nucleotides read TGTGCCATCAGTGAGAGACGGGACAATCAGCCCCAGTACTTC.

The V and J genes are TRBV15 and TRBJ2-5; TRBD2 might be the D (6 bases). CDR3 length: 13 residues. Trimming pared 3 bases from V and 4 bases from J, leaving 9 bases between. Germline CDR1 reads LNHNV; CDR2 reads YYDKDF (reference sequence). The DNA of the CDR3 is TGTGCCACCAGCAGGGGACTGTCAGAGACCCAGTACTTC. Translating it yields CATSRGLSETQYF.